These T cell receptor beta chains were read from a single sample in a study of neurological immune-mediated disorders. One entry per CDR3 protein, called by TCRdb with MiXCR from the 5' RACE reads. The sample consists of roughly 39,000 distinct CDR3 sequences, 6.5% to 8.5% of them appearing once. The sequencing sample was made of CD4+ T cells from blood. The receptors were gathered from a man aged 45-60 years in good health. The conserved cysteine and the conserved F or W are not part of the CDR3 here. Each record gives: V gene, J gene, CDR3 protein.

>TRBV11-2|TRBJ1-3
ASSSSPGNTIY
>TRBV7-2|TRBJ2-7
ASSLVWQGSYEQY
>TRBV9|TRBJ2-5
ASSPRRASGMETQY
>TRBV6-6|TRBJ2-7
ASRLAQGSYEQY
>TRBV29-1|TRBJ2-4
GVGGQAKNIHY
>TRBV27|TRBJ2-5
ASSPTGRSQETQY
>TRBV20-1|TRBJ2-2
SVSAISESTGELF
>TRBV7-2|TRBJ2-3
ASRNLKGGGRPTDTQY
>TRBV28|TRBJ2-1
ASSLPSTWTSGSFYNEQF
>TRBV20-1|TRBJ2-7
SARVGGTGTYEQY
>TRBV7-2|TRBJ1-5
ASSPTGNQPQH
>TRBV6-6|TRBJ2-7
ASRETGSNEQY
>TRBV2|TRBJ2-7
ASSDWAEHHSYEQY
>TRBV7-9|TRBJ2-5
ASSSETGRETQY
>TRBV25-1|TRBJ2-1
ASSEGQGIYNEQF
>TRBV7-2|TRBJ2-1
ASSLGEGAYNEQF
>TRBV7-6|TRBJ2-5
ASSLAQETQY
>TRBV9|TRBJ2-7
ASSEGVLYEQY
>TRBV20-1|TRBJ2-2
SAISGHLSGEPF
>TRBV12-3/TRBV12-4|TRBJ2-7
ASSFTARSSYEQY
>TRBV12-3/TRBV12-4|TRBJ1-1
ASSPSSGGVPIAAF
>TRBV5-1|TRBJ2-1
ASRPVTAGGWNEQF
>TRBV5-1|TRBJ1-6
ASRQGGQSPLH
>TRBV7-2|TRBJ2-2
ASSPSGRAANTGELF
>TRBV7-2|TRBJ2-3
ASSLVAGGLTDTQY
>TRBV6-5|TRBJ1-6
ASSYGRGVDSPLH
>TRBV29-1|TRBJ2-5
SVDRGLEETQY
>TRBV28|TRBJ1-5
ASSFSGNSQPQH
>TRBV29-1|TRBJ2-1
SAARSLEQF
>TRBV6-5|TRBJ2-5
ASKPSGTVQETQY
>TRBV11-2|TRBJ2-7
ASSLWGGGKNSYEQY
>TRBV20-1|TRBJ2-5
SARPTLAGGWETQY
>TRBV7-9|TRBJ2-1
ASSSGTPAYNEQF
>TRBV5-6|TRBJ2-2
ASTWGLNTGELF
>TRBV20-1|TRBJ2-1
SARKGGTGLYNEQF
>TRBV11-2|TRBJ2-2
ASSLLGRVGTGELF
>TRBV7-2|TRBJ2-2
ASSLAGLAGRNTGELF
>TRBV7-9|TRBJ2-2
ASSLREQGAIGELF
>TRBV20-1|TRBJ2-5
SGGKEETQY
>TRBV24-1|TRBJ1-2
ATSGPGPNYGYT
>TRBV20-1|TRBJ2-5
SATSQVGTQY
>TRBV7-2|TRBJ1-1
ASSLDTAQAF
>TRBV20-1|TRBJ2-2
SAPTRQGGSGELF
>TRBV29-1|TRBJ2-2
SGGTAGGELF
>TRBV7-9|TRBJ1-5
ASGTGGSNEPQH
>TRBV20-1|TRBJ2-5
SARDPKPGLRGETQY
>TRBV7-2|TRBJ2-1
ASSFRNKGNEQF
>TRBV20-1|TRBJ2-2
SAMRAGINTGELF
>TRBV7-8|TRBJ2-7
ASRPTRGAYEQY
>TRBV28|TRBJ2-1
ASSPGHLPNEQF
>TRBV7-3|TRBJ2-3
ASSLGSGTGTDTQY
>TRBV5-4|TRBJ2-3
ASSQSLSSASTDTQY
>TRBV18|TRBJ2-4
ASSRLGQGDDKNIQY
>TRBV9|TRBJ2-7
ASSVGQGISYEQY
>TRBV6-2/TRBV6-3|TRBJ2-1
ASSLENYNEQF
>TRBV5-1|TRBJ2-7
ASSPHLGVGYEQY
>TRBV30|TRBJ1-2
AWTPGQDRYGYT